The 27 T cell receptor beta chains reported below all come from one sample, sequenced in a study of blood T cell repertoires in COVID-19. The protocol was immunoSEQ multiplex PCR, while the TCRdb copy is restricted to in-frame clones and leaves out a portion. The sample consists of approximately 130,000 clones, around 77% of them appearing once. Sequencing was performed on peripheral blood. Source of these receptors: a human donor in a cohort sampled during active COVID-19.

This chain joins TRBV7-8 and TRBJ2-6, with a weak D call TRBD1 (5 bases). Deletions cut 6 bases from V and 1 base from J, with 19 bases between. The CDR3 contains 18 residues. Germline CDR1 and CDR2: SGHVS and FQNEAQ. This CDR3 is CASSRQPLTRSGANVLTF. DNA for the CDR3: TGTGCCAGCAGTCGACAGCCCTTGACAAGGTCTGGGGCCAACGTCCTGACTTTC.

The rearrangement joins TRBV27 to TRBJ1-1; the match to TRBD1 covers 9 bases. CDR3 length: 15 residues. V lost 2 bases and J lost 10; bases outside the gene matches: 11. Germline CDR1 MNHEY, CDR2 SMNVEV (reference sequence). CDR3 protein: CASSLAPTGGIGAFF. The CDR3 nucleotides are TGTGCCAGCAGTTTAGCACCTACAGGGGGCATTGGAGCTTTCTTT.

The chain is built from TRBV20-1 and TRBJ1-3; TRBD1 matches 9 bases. V lost 3 bases, J lost 8 bases, and 8 bases stayed unmatched. Germline V gene lookup returns CDR1 DFQATT and CDR2 SNEGSKA (reference sequence). This CDR3 comprises 14 residues. DNA of the CDR3: TGCAGTGCTAGTTCGGACAGGGGAGTAGACACCATATATTTT. It specifies CSASSDRGVDTIYF.

The chain recombines TRBV28 with TRBJ1-6; 8 bases are a match to TRBD1. The CDR3 length is 16 residues. J lost 6 bases, V lost 5 bases, and 9 bases had no gene match. The germline gives CDR1 MDHEN, CDR2 SYDVKM. CDR3 region: CASSGGGQGLNSPLHF. The CDR3 nucleotides read TGTGCCAGCAGTGGGGGAGGACAGGGACTTAATTCACCCCTCCACTTT. Full variable domain (missing parts from reference TRBV28 and TRBJ1-6): DVKVTQSSRYLVKRTGEKVFLECVQDMDHENMFWYRQDPGLGLRLIYFSYDVKMKEKGDIPEGYSVSREKKERFSLILESASTNQTSMYLCASSGGGQGLNSPLHFGNGTRLTVT.

The chain is built from TRBV2 and TRBJ1-5, with a tentative D call TRBD1 (6 bases). Germline V gene lookup returns CDR1 SNHLY and CDR2 FYNNEI. V lost 3 bases, J lost 6 bases, and 9 bases lay in between. The CDR3 is 13 residues long. The CDR3 nucleotides are TGTGCCAGCAGTGACACAGGGCTTCAGCCCCAGCATTTT. Residues: CASSDTGLQPQHF.

This clone has ten or more counts. The chain uses TRBV29-1 and TRBJ1-2; D gene unclear. Germline V lookup: CDR1 SQVTM, CDR2 ANQGSEA. The CDR3 sequence is 13 residues long. Between the trimmed V and J ends, which lost 3 bases and 1 base, there was a span of 9 bases. CDR3 DNA sequence: TGCAGCGTTGATGCGGGATTTAACTATGGCTACACCTTC. It specifies CSVDAGFNYGYTF.

The chain recombines TRBV5-4 with TRBJ2-3; D remains unclear. Germline-derived CDR1 and CDR2 are SGHNT and YYREEE (reference sequence). This CDR3 has 12 amino acids. V was cut by 0 bases and J by 4 bases, with 3 bases left in between. CDR3 in DNA: TGTGCCAGCAGCTTGGCCGCAGATACGCAGTATTTT. It specifies CASSLAADTQYF.

The chain links TRBV6-5 to TRBJ1-6; D ambiguous. Germline V gene lookup returns CDR1 MNHEY and CDR2 SVGAGI. This CDR3 has 16 amino acids. Deletions cut 4 bases from V and 6 bases from J, with 16 bases between. CDR3 bases: TGTGCCAGCAGTTCGACCCATGACGGAGGTAATTCACCCCTCCACTTT. This gives the protein CASSSTHDGGNSPLHF.

Here the CDR3 DNA reads TGTGCTAGTGGTTTGGCGGGGGGAAACACCATATATTTT. Translation: CASGLAGGNTIYF. The rearrangement joins TRBV12-5 to TRBJ1-3; D is uncertain. Germline CDR1 reads LGHNT; CDR2 reads FRNRAP. The CDR3 runs 13 residues. The V end lost 1 base, the J end lost 4 bases, and 5 bases lay between the germline ends.

The CDR3 is CASKKGSTGTNTEAFF. The CDR3 coding sequence is TGTGCCAGCAAGAAGGGTAGCACCGGGACAAACACTGAAGCTTTCTTT. The gene calls are TRBV27 and TRBJ1-1, with D perhaps matching TRBD1 (6 bases). The ends were cut back, 7 bases at V and 2 bases at J, with 20 bases in the middle. From germline, CDR1 is MNHEY and CDR2 SMNVEV (reference sequence). The CDR3 has 16 residues.

The rearrangement uses TRBV3-1 (or the pseudogene TRBV3-2) and TRBJ1-2; TRBD1 matches 7 bases. The CDR3 has 13 amino acids. V was pared by 2 bases and J by 6 bases, with 3 bases of the junction left unmatched. From germline, CDR1 is LGHDT and CDR2 YNNKEL (reference sequence). CDR3 residues: CASSQRDRNGYTF. CDR3 DNA sequence: TGTGCCAGCAGCCAACGGGACAGAAATGGCTACACCTTC.

The chain links TRBV15 to TRBJ2-1; TRBD2 is a possible D gene (5 bases). The CDR3 runs to 17 residues. CDR1 and CDR2 (germline): LNHNV, YYDKDF (reference sequence). Trimming took off 0 bases at V and 0 bases at J, with 12 bases between the two ends. This chain's CDR3 is CATSRDPGISSYNEQFF. The CDR3 DNA follows: TGTGCCACCAGCAGAGATCCCGGGATAAGCTCCTACAATGAGCAGTTCTTC.

The rearrangement uses TRBV5-1 and TRBJ2-7, with TRBD1 matching 9 bases. CDR3 length: 15 residues. V trimming: 2 bases; J trimming: 0 bases; junction bases outside the gene matches: 3. Germline loops: CDR1 SGHRS, CDR2 YFSETQ. CDR3 loop: CASSLNRGHSYEQYF. For the CDR3, the DNA is TGCGCCAGCAGCTTAAACAGGGGGCACTCCTACGAGCAGTACTTC. The complete variable domain, with remaining parts taken from reference TRBV5-1 and TRBJ2-7, reads KAGVTQTPRYLIKTRGQQVTLSCSPISGHRSVSWYQQTPGQGLQFLFEYFSETQRNKGNFPGRFSGRQFSNSRSEMNVSTLELGDSALYLCASSLNRGHSYEQYFGPGTRLTVT.

This rearrangement joins TRBV4-1 to TRBJ2-7; 8 nucleotides match TRBD1. Germline V lookup: CDR1 MGHRA, CDR2 YSYEKL. The CDR3 runs to 14 residues. The junction had 3 bases not matched to a gene; V was cut back by 1 base and J by 4 bases. In nucleotides, the CDR3 is TGCGCCAGCAGCCAAGCTGACAGGGGATACGAGCAGTACTTC. The encoded protein is CASSQADRGYEQYF.

The V and J genes are TRBV3-1 (or the pseudogene TRBV3-2) and TRBJ2-7; 7 bases agree with TRBD2. V shed 3 bases, J shed 5 bases, and the junction held 10 bases outside the gene matches. Germline CDR1 reads LGHDT; CDR2 reads YNNKEL (reference sequence). The CDR3 sequence is 15 residues long. The CDR3 coding sequence is TGTGCCAGCAGCCATTTCCAGGGAGGGGACCACGAGCAGTACTTC. Residues: CASSHFQGGDHEQYF.

The rearrangement uses TRBV2 and TRBJ1-2, with 9 bases matching TRBD1. The CDR3 covers 15 residues. Germline trimming cut 7 bases from V and 5 bases from J; bases unmatched to any gene: 11. Germline V gene lookup returns CDR1 SNHLY and CDR2 FYNNEI. CDR3 in amino acids: CASTPPGQGRYGYTF. Here the CDR3 DNA reads TGTGCCAGCACACCCCCAGGACAGGGGCGGTATGGCTACACCTTC.

This sequence joins TRBV30 and TRBJ2-7; D not certain. V was trimmed by 0 bases and J by 2 bases, leaving 17 bases between them. Germline assignment: CDR1 GTSNPN and CDR2 SVGIG (reference sequence). The length of the CDR3 is 16 residues. The CDR3 DNA reads as TGTGCCTGGAGTGTTCCGACTCCCTTCTCGACCTACGAGCAGTACTTC. This gives the protein CAWSVPTPFSTYEQYF.

The chain uses TRBV10-2 and TRBJ2-5; 8 bases fit TRBD1. Trimming removed 6 bases from V and 5 bases from J; junction bases left unmatched: 8. Germline V gives CDR1 WSHSY, CDR2 SAAADI. The CDR3 length is 14 residues. The CDR3 nucleotides read TGCGCCAGCAGACTACAGGGGGTCCAGGAGACCCAGTACTTC. It encodes CASRLQGVQETQYF.

This chain uses TRBV19 with TRBJ1-1; 7 nucleotides line up with TRBD1. The germline V gene has CDR1 LNHDA and CDR2 SQIVND (reference sequence). Trimming removed 5 bases from V and 4 bases from J; junction bases left unmatched: 13. This CDR3 comprises 16 residues. CDR3 region: CASSLTQGLVLTEAFF. The CDR3 DNA is TGTGCCAGTAGTCTCACACAGGGGCTCGTGCTCACTGAAGCTTTCTTT.

The CDR3 spells CAWRGGSVNEKLFF. CDR3 bases: TGTGCCTGGAGGGGGGGGTCCGTTAATGAAAAACTGTTTTTT. V usage is TRBV30 and J usage is TRBJ1-4; tentatively, D is TRBD1 (5 bases). CDR1 and CDR2 (germline): GTSNPN, SVGIG (reference sequence). The V end lost 3 bases, the J end lost 4 bases, and 12 bases lay between the germline ends. The CDR3 is 14 amino acids.

This chain uses TRBV3-1 (or the pseudogene TRBV3-2) with TRBJ2-3, with TRBD2 matching over 7 bases. CDR1 is LGHDT, CDR2 YNNKEL, per germline (reference sequence). With 1 base clipped from V and 0 bases from J, the junction kept 10 bases outside the gene matches. CDR3 length: 18 residues. The CDR3 DNA follows: TGTGCCAGCAGCCAAGGGCGGGGGAACGCCCTTAGCACAGATACGCAGTATTTT. This gives the protein CASSQGRGNALSTDTQYF.

The rearrangement joins TRBV19 to TRBJ1-6, with D perhaps TRBD1 (5 bases). The V end was cut by 4 bases, the J end by 10 bases, with 11 bases between. Germline V gives CDR1 LNHDA, CDR2 SQIVND (reference sequence). The CDR3 loop spans 13 amino acids. The CDR3 spells CASSTPGQSPLHF. CDR3 bases: TGTGCCAGTAGTACGCCAGGGCAATCACCCCTCCACTTT.

The DNA of the CDR3 is TGTGCCAGCAGGTCCCCTGGGAGCGGCAATGAAAAACTGTTTTTT. This gives the protein CASRSPGSGNEKLFF. The gene calls are TRBV6-5 and TRBJ1-4; the D is unclear. Germline CDR1 MNHEY, CDR2 SVGAGI. This CDR3 comprises 15 residues. V was cut by 6 bases and J by 5 bases, with 16 bases left in between.

The chain has TRBV27 and TRBJ2-7, with TRBD1 identical over 7 bases. The germline gives CDR1 MNHEY, CDR2 SMNVEV (reference sequence). After removal of 0 bases from V and 6 bases from J, the junction contained 8 bases not matched to a gene. The CDR3 runs 15 residues. The CDR3 loop reads CASSLSGTALGEQYF. In DNA form, the CDR3 reads TGTGCCAGCAGTTTATCGGGGACAGCTTTAGGCGAGCAGTACTTC.

The chain carries TRBV5-6 and TRBJ2-7; 9 positions agree with TRBD1. The germline V gene has CDR1 SGHDT and CDR2 YYEEEE. V lost 5 bases to trimming and J lost 6 bases; unmatched junction nucleotides: 12. This CDR3 is built from 15 residues. The DNA for the CDR3 is TGTGCCAGCAGGGCAACTGCTACGACAGGGGGCGAGCAGTACTTC. Protein: CASRATATTGGEQYF.

V and J are TRBV28 and TRBJ1-1, with D uncertain. CDR3 length equals 13 residues. The V gene lost 8 bases and the J gene lost 5 bases, with 15 bases spanning the gap. CDR1 and CDR2 from the germline V gene are MDHEN and SYDVKM. The CDR3 spells CASVQRVGTEAFF. DNA for the CDR3: TGTGCCAGCGTGCAGAGGGTTGGGACTGAAGCTTTCTTT.

This clone was counted once. This rearrangement joins TRBV5-1 to TRBJ2-7; the D is unclear. Trimming removed 5 bases at V and 3 bases at J, with 9 bases between. The germline gives CDR1 SGHRS, CDR2 YFSETQ. This CDR3 comprises 12 residues. The CDR3 loop is CASSPGDYEQYF. The DNA of the CDR3 is TGCGCCAGCAGTCCCGGAGACTACGAGCAGTACTTC.